One and the same sample provided the 18 T cell receptor beta chains below, sequenced in a study of shared clonotypes between healthy human individuals (dated by TCRdb to about 2020). Libraries were prepared through the immunoSEQ multiplex PCR assay. TCRdb limited this immuneACCESS table to in-frame rearrangements with V and J called. A share of clones is missing; checked studies link under half to unresolved V genes, and the rest is unexplained. The sample records over 2 million clones, around 93% of which are singletons. The top ten hold approximately 0.39% of the sample. Specimen: naive CD4+ T cells from PBMCs. The intended sense of this specimen's cell subset or site label: CD45RA+ positively selected. These receptors were obtained from a young man in good health. Some clones in this sample may be carry-over from other donors' samples.

This rearrangement joins TRBV5-1 to TRBJ1-1; unclear D gene. The CDR3 loop spans 15 amino acids. Trimming removed 0 bases from V and 1 base from J, with 10 bases in between. From germline, CDR1 is SGHRS and CDR2 YFSETQ. Written as DNA, the CDR3 is TGCGCCAGCAGCTTGGATCCGGGGAGGAACACTGAAGCTTTCTTT. This sequence encodes CASSLDPGRNTEAFF.

CDR3: CASSLAFTGASNQPQHF. In DNA, the CDR3 is TGTGCCAGCAGCTTGGCCTTTACAGGGGCTAGCAATCAGCCCCAGCATTTT. The chain uses TRBV5-8 and TRBJ1-5, with 7 bases identical to TRBD1. Germline V gene sequence: CDR1 SGHTS, CDR2 YDEGEE. Unmatched junction bases numbered 6, after V lost 0 bases and J lost 0 bases. CDR3 length equals 17 residues.

CDR3 amino acids: CASSQDLEGATDTQYF. CDR3 sequence (DNA): TGCGCCAGCAGCCAAGATTTGGAGGGGGCCACAGATACGCAGTATTTT. V gene TRBV4-3 combines with J gene TRBJ2-3; TRBD1 is a possible D gene (7 bases). Per germline, CDR1 LGHNA and CDR2 YSLEER. The CDR3 is 16 residues long. V was trimmed by 0 bases and J by 2 bases, leaving 12 bases between them.

The table lists this clone with a count of one. V gene TRBV6-1 combines with J gene TRBJ2-5; TRBD1 matches 7 bases. J gave up 4 bases and V 1 base, and 3 bases lay outside the gene matches. In germline, CDR1 is MNHNS, CDR2 SASEGT. The CDR3 has 14 residues. CDR3 coding DNA: TGTGCCAGCAGTGAAGAGGGGGCGCGAGAGACCCAGTACTTC. Amino acids: CASSEEGARETQYF.

This chain uses TRBV28 with TRBJ1-2, with a weak D call TRBD1 (6 bases). The V gene lost 2 bases and the J gene lost 1 base, with 17 bases spanning the gap. The length of the CDR3 is 17 residues. Germline V lookup: CDR1 MDHEN, CDR2 SYDVKM. CDR3 nucleotides: TGTGCCAGCAGTTTACTGGGCCGGACAGCTAGTAACTATGGCTACACCTTC. This gives the protein CASSLLGRTASNYGYTF.

The chain combines TRBV5-1 with TRBJ2-1; 7 bases align to TRBD1. The length of the CDR3 is 16 residues. The J segment lost 1 base and the V segment lost 0 bases, leaving 4 bases of the junction unmatched. CDR1 SGHRS and CDR2 YFSETQ come from the germline V gene. CDR3 in DNA: TGCGCCAGCAGCTTGGGACAGGGACGATCCTACAATGAGCAGTTCTTC. Translating it yields CASSLGQGRSYNEQFF.

The chain combines TRBV28 with TRBJ1-2; D is perhaps TRBD1 (6 bases). V was shortened by 5 bases and J by 2 bases, with 15 bases between the two germline ends. The CDR3 consists of 15 residues. Looked up from germline, CDR1 is MDHEN and CDR2 is SYDVKM. CDR3 region: CASSTTGFGNYGYTF. CDR3 DNA: TGTGCCAGCAGTACTACAGGGTTTGGAAACTATGGCTACACCTTC.

This sequence joins TRBV6-1 and TRBJ2-3; D call uncertain. Trimming shortened V by 3 bases and J by 1 base, and 8 bases separated the two germline ends. CDR3 length: 14 residues. CDR1 MNHNS and CDR2 SASEGT come from the germline V gene. CDR3: CASSDRSRTDTQYF. CDR3 coding DNA: TGTGCCAGCAGTGATAGGAGTCGCACAGATACGCAGTATTTT.

This chain uses TRBV18 with TRBJ2-7; maybe TRBD1 (5 bases). The CDR3 spans 13 residues. CDR1 KGHSH and CDR2 LQKENI come from the germline V gene. Trimming shortened V by 8 bases and J by 3 bases, and 14 bases separated the two germline ends. The CDR3 coding sequence is TGTGCCAGCACCACAGGAGCTAACTACGAGCAGTACTTC. Amino acids: CASTTGANYEQYF. Supplemented by reference TRBV18 and TRBJ2-7, the full variable domain reads NAGVMQNPRHLVRRRGQEARLRCSPMKGHSHVYWYRQLPEEGLKFMVYLQKENIIDESGMPKERFSAEFPKEGPSILRIQQVVRGDSAAYFCASTTGANYEQYFGPGTRLTVT.

This chain uses TRBV7-3 with TRBJ2-1, with D tentatively TRBD1 (5 bases). The V and J ends lost 1 base and 6 bases respectively, with 10 bases between them. Germline CDR1 reads SGHTA; CDR2 reads FQGTGA. The CDR3 extends over 14 amino acids. As DNA, the CDR3 is TGTGCCAGCAGCTTAAGTGGCAGGGCCAATGAGCAGTTCTTC. It is translated as CASSLSGRANEQFF.

The chain joins TRBV7-7 to TRBJ2-5; 10 nucleotides align to TRBD1. Looked up from germline, CDR1 is SSHAT and CDR2 is FNYEAQ (reference sequence). The CDR3 loop spans 14 amino acids. The ends lost 5 bases at V and 7 bases at J; junction bases unmatched: 7. For the CDR3, the DNA is TGTGCCAGCAGCGAGGGACAGGGGAAAGGGACCCAGTACTTC. It yields the protein CASSEGQGKGTQYF.

The chain recombines TRBV10-3 with TRBJ2-7; 8 bases fit TRBD1. Germline CDR1 is ENHRY and CDR2 is SYGVKD. J lost 3 bases, V lost 10 bases, and 5 bases had no gene match. The CDR3 is made up of 12 amino acids. DNA of the CDR3: TGTGCCACCGGACAGGGAAGCTACGAGCAGTACTTC. It encodes CATGQGSYEQYF.

The V and J genes are TRBV5-4 and TRBJ2-1; 9 bases match TRBD2. Germline values: CDR1 SGHNT, CDR2 YYREEE (reference sequence). This CDR3 is built from 14 residues. V was clipped by 1 base and J by 5 bases; unmatched bases: 1. The DNA for the CDR3 is TGTGCCAGCAGCTTGCTAGCGGGAAACAATGAGCAGTTCTTC. Translating gives CASSLLAGNNEQFF.

This clone was recorded only once. Distinct nucleotide sequences in the sample also encode this CDR3. The gene calls are TRBV19 and TRBJ1-1; tentatively, D is TRBD1 (5 bases). The CDR3 consists of 13 residues. V shed 4 bases and J shed 1 base, with 7 bases lying between them. CDR1 is LNHDA, CDR2 SQIVND, per germline (reference sequence). CDR3 in DNA: TGTGCCAGTAGTACGCAGGGGAACACTGAAGCTTTCTTT. This encodes CASSTQGNTEAFF.

The chain combines TRBV28 with TRBJ1-3, with 7 bases matching TRBD1. CDR3 size: 14 residues. V lost 6 bases to trimming and J lost 4 bases; unmatched junction nucleotides: 6. CDR1 is MDHEN and CDR2 is SYDVKM in the germline V gene. CDR3 DNA: TGTGCCAGCAGGGACGACAGGGTGGGAAACACCATATATTTT. Encoded protein: CASRDDRVGNTIYF.

A word on this clone: At the DNA level, this CDR3 is encoded by other sequences in the same sample as well. The rearrangement links TRBV19 to TRBJ2-1; 12 bases line up with TRBD2. This CDR3 contains 15 residues. Germline values: CDR1 LNHDA, CDR2 SQIVND (reference sequence). Losses at the gene ends were 6 bases for V and 4 bases for J; bases not matched to a gene: 4. The CDR3, as DNA: TGTGCCAGTAGACTAGCGGGAGGTGGATACAATGAGCAGTTCTTC. Protein sequence: CASRLAGGGYNEQFF.

A note on this clone: Other nucleotide sequences from this sample produce the same CDR3. The chain carries TRBV29-1 and TRBJ2-3; D is ambiguous. V was cut by 6 bases and J by 5 bases, with 9 bases left in between. CDR3 size: 11 residues. In germline, CDR1 is SQVTM, CDR2 ANQGSEA. The chain's CDR3 is CSVDPGDTQYF. The DNA for the CDR3 is TGCAGCGTCGACCCGGGAGATACGCAGTATTTT.

This chain joins TRBV19 and TRBJ2-3, with 11 bases that match TRBD1. Germline CDR1 and CDR2: LNHDA and SQIVND (reference sequence). Losses at the gene ends were 3 bases for V and 2 bases for J; bases not matched to a gene: 7. This CDR3 has 17 amino acids. CDR3 bases: TGTGCCAGTAGTATCGTCGGAGGACAGGGGGCCACAGATACGCAGTATTTT. Its protein product is CASSIVGGQGATDTQYF.